This TCR beta chain was recovered during a study of blood T cell repertoires in COVID-19. This clone was seen only once. Clones were read by immunoSEQ multiplex PCR, and TCRdb kept only the in-frame ones, dropping some. In the table there are 120,000 or so clones, over 70% of which are singletons. Germline V gives CDR1 MDHEN, CDR2 SYDVKM. V dropped 6 bases and J dropped 9; count of bases not matched to a gene: 10. CDR3 length: 14 amino acids. The sample consisted of peripheral blood. The receptor's source is a woman between 65 and 79 years old with acute or convalescent COVID-19. The chain recombines TRBV28 with TRBJ1-5; 8 bases are a match to TRBD1. The CDR3 protein is CASSSGQVFGPQHF. The DNA of the CDR3 is TGTGCCAGCAGCTCGGGACAGGTTTTTGGGCCCCAGCATTTT.